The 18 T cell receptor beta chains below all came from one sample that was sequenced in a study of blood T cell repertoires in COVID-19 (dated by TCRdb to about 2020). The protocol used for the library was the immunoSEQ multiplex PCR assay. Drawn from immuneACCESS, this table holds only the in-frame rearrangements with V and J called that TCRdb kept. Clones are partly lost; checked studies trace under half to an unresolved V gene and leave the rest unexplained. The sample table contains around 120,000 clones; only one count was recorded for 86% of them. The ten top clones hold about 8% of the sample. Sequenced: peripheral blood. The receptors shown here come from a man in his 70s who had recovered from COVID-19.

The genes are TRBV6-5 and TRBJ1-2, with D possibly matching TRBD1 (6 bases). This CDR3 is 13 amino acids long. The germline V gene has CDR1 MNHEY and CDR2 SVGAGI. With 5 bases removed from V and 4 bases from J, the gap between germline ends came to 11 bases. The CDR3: CASSRDTGYGYTF. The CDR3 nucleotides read TGTGCCAGCAGTAGGGACACCGGCTATGGCTACACCTTC.

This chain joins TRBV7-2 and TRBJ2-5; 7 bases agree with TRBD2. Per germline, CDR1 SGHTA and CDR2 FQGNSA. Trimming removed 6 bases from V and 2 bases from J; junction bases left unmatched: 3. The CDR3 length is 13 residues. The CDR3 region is CASRRTRQETQYF. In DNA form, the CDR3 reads TGTGCCAGCAGAAGGACTAGGCAAGAGACCCAGTACTTC.

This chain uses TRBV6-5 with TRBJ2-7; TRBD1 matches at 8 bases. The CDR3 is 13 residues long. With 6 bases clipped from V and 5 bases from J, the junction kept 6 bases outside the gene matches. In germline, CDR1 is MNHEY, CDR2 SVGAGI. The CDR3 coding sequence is TGTGCCAGCAGCGACAGGGGTTTCGACGAGCAGTACTTC. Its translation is CASSDRGFDEQYF.

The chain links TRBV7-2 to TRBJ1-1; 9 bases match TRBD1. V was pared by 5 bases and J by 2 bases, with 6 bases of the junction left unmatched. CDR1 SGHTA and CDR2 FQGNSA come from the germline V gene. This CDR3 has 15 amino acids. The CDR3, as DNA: TGTGCCAGCAGCAAGACACAGGGGGCTAACACTGAAGCTTTCTTT. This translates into CASSKTQGANTEAFF.

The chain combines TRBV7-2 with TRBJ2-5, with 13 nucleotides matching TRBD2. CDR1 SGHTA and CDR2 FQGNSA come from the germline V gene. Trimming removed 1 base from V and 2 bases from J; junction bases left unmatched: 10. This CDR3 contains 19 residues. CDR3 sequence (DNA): TGTGCCAGCAGCTTAGAGGTCCTACTAGCGGGAGGGCGGCAAGAGACCCAGTACTTC. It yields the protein CASSLEVLLAGGRQETQYF.

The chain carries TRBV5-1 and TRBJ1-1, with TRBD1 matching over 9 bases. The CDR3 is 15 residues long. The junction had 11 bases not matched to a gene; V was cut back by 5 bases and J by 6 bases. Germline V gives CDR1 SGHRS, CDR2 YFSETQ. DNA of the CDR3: TGCGCCAGCAGATCTATGGACAGGGGTAGCGCTGAAGCTTTCTTT. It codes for CASRSMDRGSAEAFF.

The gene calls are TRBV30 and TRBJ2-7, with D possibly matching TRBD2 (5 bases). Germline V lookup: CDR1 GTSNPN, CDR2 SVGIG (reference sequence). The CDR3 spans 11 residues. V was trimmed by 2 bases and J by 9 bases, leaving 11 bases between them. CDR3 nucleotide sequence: TGTGCCTGGAGTCAAACGAGCGGGCAGTACTTC. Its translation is CAWSQTSGQYF.

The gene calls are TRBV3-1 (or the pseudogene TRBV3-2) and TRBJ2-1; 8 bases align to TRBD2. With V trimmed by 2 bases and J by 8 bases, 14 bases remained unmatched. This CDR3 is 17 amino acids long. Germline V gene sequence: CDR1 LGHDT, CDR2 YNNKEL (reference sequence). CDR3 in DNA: TGTGCCAGCAGCCAACGAAAAGGGACTAGTCTTTGCGATGAGCAGTTCTTC. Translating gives CASSQRKGTSLCDEQFF.

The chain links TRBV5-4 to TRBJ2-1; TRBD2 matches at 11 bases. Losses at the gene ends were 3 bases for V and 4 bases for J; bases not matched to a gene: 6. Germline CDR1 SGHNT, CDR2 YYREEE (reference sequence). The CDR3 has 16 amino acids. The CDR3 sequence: CASSSYSGGGYNEQFF. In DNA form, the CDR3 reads TGTGCCAGCAGCTCCTATAGCGGGGGGGGGTACAATGAGCAGTTCTTC.

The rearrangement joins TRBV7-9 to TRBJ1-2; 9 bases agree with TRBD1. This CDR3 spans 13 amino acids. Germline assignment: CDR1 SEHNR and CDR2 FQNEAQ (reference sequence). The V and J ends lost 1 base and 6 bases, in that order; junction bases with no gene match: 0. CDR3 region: CASSLDRGHGYTF. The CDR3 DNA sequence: TGTGCCAGCAGCTTAGACAGGGGGCATGGCTACACCTTC.

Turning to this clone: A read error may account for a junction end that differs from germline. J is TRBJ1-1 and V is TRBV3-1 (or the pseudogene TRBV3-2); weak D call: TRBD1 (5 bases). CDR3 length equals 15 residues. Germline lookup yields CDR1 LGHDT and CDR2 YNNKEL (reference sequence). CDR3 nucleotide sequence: TGTGCCAGCAGCCCGTTCGACAGCCTGAACGCTGAAGCTTTCTTT. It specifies CASSPFDSLNAEAFF.

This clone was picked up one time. The CDR3 nucleotides read TGTGCCAGCAGCTTATATAGCGGGGACGACAATGAGCAGTTCTTC. Protein product: CASSLYSGDDNEQFF. The chain carries TRBV7-9 and TRBJ2-1, with TRBD2 identical over 8 bases. The V segment lost 2 bases and the J segment 5 bases; nucleotides outside the gene matches: 5. Germline CDR1 SEHNR, CDR2 FQNEAQ (reference sequence). This CDR3 is built from 15 residues.

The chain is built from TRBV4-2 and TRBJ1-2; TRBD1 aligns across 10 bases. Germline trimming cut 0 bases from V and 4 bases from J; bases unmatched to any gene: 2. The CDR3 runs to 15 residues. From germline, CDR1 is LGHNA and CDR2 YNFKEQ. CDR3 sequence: CASSQDWTGGYGYTF. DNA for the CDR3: TGTGCCAGCAGCCAAGATTGGACAGGGGGCTATGGCTACACCTTC.

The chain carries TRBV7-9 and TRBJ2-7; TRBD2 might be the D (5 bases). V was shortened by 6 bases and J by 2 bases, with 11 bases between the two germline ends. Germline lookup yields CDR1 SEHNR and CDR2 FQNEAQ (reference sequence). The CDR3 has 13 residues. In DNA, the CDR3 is TGTGCCAGCAGACTAACCGGGGCCTACGAGCAGTACTTC. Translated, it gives CASRLTGAYEQYF.

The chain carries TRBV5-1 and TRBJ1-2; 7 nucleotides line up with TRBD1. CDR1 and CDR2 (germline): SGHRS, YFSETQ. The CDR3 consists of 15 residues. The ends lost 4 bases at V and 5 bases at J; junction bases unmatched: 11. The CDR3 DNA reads TGCGCCAGCAGCATATACCGCGGGACAGCTTATGGCTACACCTTC. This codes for CASSIYRGTAYGYTF.

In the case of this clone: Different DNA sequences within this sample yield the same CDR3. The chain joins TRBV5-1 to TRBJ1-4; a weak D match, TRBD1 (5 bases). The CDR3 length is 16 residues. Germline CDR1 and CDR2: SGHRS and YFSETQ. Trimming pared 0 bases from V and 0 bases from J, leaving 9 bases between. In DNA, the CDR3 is TGCGCCAGCAGCTTGGGGCAGGGTACAACTAATGAAAAACTGTTTTTT. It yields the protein CASSLGQGTTNEKLFF.

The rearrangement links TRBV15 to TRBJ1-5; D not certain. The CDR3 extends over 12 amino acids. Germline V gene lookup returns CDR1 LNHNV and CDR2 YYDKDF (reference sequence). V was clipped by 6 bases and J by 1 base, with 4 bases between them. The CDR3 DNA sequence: TGTGCCACCAGGAGCAGCAATCAGCCCCAGCATTTT. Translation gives CATRSSNQPQHF.

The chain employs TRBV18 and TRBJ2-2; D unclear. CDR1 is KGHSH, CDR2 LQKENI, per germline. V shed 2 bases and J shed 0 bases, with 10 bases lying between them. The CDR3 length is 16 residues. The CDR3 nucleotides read TGTGCCAGCTCACCATTCCCGGGTACGAACACCGGGGAGCTGTTTTTT. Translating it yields CASSPFPGTNTGELFF.